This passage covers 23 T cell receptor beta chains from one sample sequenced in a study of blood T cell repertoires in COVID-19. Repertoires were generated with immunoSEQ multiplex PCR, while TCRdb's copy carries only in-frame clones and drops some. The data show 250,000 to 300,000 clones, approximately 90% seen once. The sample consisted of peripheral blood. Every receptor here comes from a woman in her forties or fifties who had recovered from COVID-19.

Here the CDR3 reads CASSLGQGPNQPQHF. The CDR3 coding sequence is TGTGCCAGCAGCCTTGGACAGGGCCCCAATCAGCCCCAGCATTTT. The chain uses TRBV11-2 and TRBJ1-5; 8 nucleotides agree with TRBD1. The CDR3 runs to 15 residues. The junction had 6 bases not matched to a gene; V was cut back by 5 bases and J by 3 bases. Germline-derived CDR1 and CDR2 are SGHAT and FQNNGV.

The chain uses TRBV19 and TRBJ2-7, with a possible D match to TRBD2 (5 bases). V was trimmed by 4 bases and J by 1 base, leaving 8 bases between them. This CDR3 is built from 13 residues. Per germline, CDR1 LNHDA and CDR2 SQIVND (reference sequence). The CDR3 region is CASSTGLSYEQYF. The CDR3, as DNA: TGTGCCAGTAGTACAGGACTTTCCTACGAGCAGTACTTC.

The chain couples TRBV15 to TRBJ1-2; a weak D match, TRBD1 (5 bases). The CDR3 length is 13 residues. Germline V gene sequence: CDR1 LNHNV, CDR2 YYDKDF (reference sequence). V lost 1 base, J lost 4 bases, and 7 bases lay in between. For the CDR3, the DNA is TGTGCCACCAGCAGAGGACAGTCCTATGGCTACACCTTC. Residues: CATSRGQSYGYTF. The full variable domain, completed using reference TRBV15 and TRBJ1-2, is DAMVIQNPRYQVTQFGKPVTLSCSQTLNHNVMYWYQQKSSQAPKLLFHYYDKDFNNEADTPDNFQSRRPNTSFCFLDIRSPGLGDTAMYLCATSRGQSYGYTFGSGTRLTVV.

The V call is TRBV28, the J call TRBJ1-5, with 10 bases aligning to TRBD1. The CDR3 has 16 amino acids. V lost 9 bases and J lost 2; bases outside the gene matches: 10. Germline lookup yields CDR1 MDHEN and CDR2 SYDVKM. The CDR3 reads CASFRDRGKGNQPQHF. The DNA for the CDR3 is TGTGCCAGTTTCCGGGACAGGGGTAAGGGCAATCAGCCCCAGCATTTT.

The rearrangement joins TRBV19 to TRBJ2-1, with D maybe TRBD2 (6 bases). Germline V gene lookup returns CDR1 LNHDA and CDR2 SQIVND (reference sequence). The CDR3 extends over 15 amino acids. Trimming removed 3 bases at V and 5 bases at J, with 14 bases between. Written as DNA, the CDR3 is TGTGCCAGTAGTATGATTGGGTTAGCGGACAATGAGCAGTTCTTC. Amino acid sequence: CASSMIGLADNEQFF.

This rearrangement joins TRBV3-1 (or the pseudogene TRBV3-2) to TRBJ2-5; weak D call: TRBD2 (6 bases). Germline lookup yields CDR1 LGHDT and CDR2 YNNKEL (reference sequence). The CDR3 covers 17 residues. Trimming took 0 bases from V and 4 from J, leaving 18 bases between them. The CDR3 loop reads CASSQDRRAGLRETQYF. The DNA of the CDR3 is TGTGCCAGCAGCCAAGATCGGCGAGCGGGCCTCCGAGAGACCCAGTACTTC.

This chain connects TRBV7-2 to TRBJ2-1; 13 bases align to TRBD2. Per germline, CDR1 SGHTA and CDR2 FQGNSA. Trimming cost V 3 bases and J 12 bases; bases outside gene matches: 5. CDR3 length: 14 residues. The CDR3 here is CASSLGLAGFVQFF. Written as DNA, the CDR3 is TGTGCCAGCAGCTTGGGACTAGCGGGATTTGTGCAGTTCTTC.

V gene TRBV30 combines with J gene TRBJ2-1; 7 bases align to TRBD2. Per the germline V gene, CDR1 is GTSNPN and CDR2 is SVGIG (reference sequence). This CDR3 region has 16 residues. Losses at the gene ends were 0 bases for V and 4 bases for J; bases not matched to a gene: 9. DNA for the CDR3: TGTGCCTGGAGTGTAGGCGCTAGCGGCTCATACAATGAGCAGTTCTTC. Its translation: CAWSVGASGSYNEQFF.

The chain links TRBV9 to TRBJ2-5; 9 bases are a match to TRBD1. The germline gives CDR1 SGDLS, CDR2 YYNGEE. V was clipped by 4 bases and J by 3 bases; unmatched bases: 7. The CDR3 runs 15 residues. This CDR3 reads CASSPYTGGEETQYF. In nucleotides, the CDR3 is TGTGCCAGCAGCCCATACACAGGGGGCGAAGAGACCCAGTACTTC.

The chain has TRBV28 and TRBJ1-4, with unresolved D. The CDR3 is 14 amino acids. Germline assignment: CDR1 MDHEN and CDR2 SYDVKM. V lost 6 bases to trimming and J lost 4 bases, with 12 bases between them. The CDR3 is CASSLAAFNEKLFF. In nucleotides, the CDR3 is TGTGCCAGCAGCTTAGCGGCTTTTAATGAAAAACTGTTTTTT.

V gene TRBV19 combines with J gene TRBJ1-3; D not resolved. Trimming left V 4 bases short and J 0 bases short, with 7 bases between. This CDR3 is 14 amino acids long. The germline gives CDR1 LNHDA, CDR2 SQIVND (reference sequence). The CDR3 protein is CASSKWSSGNTIYF. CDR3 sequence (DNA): TGTGCCAGTAGTAAATGGAGCTCTGGAAACACCATATATTTT.

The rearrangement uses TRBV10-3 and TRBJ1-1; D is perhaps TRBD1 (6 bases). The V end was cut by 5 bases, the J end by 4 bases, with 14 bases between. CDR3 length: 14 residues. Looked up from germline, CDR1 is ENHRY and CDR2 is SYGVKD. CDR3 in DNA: TGTGCCATCAGTTCACAGAGCAGGGGCACTGAAGCTTTCTTT. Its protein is CAISSQSRGTEAFF.

This CDR3 reads CASSNLDRGGAFF. As DNA, the CDR3 is TGTGCCAGCAGTAACTTGGACCGTGGAGGAGCTTTCTTT. The rearrangement links TRBV6-5 to TRBJ1-1; no clear D. Germline CDR1 and CDR2: MNHEY and SVGAGI. The CDR3 is 13 amino acids. V dropped 5 bases and J dropped 10 bases, with 17 bases sitting between them.

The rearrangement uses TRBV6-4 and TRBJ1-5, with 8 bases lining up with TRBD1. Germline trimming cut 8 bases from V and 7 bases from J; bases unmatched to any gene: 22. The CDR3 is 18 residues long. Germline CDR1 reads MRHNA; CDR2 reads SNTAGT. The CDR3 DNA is TGTGCCAGCGGAACCAGTGACAGGGGAATTGGGATCGGACAGCCCCAGCATTTT. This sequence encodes CASGTSDRGIGIGQPQHF.

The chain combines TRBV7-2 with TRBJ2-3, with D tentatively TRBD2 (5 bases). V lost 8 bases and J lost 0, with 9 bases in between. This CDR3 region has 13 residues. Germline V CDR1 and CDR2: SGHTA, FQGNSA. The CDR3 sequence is CASGRTSTDTQYF. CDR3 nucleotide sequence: TGTGCCAGCGGTCGGACTAGCACAGATACGCAGTATTTT.

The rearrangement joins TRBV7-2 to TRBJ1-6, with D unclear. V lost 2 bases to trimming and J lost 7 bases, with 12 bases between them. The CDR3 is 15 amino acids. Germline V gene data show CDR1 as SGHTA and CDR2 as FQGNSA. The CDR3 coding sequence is TGTGCCAGCAGCTTAAACGCGGTCGGCAATTCACCCCTCCACTTT. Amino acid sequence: CASSLNAVGNSPLHF.

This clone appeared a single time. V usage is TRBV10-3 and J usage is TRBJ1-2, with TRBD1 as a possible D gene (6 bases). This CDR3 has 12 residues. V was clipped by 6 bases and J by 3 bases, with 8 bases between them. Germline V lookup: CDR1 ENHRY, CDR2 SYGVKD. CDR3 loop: CAIRRTDYGYTF. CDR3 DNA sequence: TGTGCCATCAGACGGACAGACTATGGCTACACCTTC.

The CDR3 DNA follows: TGTGCCATCAGTCGCGCGGGTTACACTGAAGCTTTCTTT. This encodes CAISRAGYTEAFF. The chain is built from TRBV10-3 and TRBJ1-1; D remains unclear. Germline lookup yields CDR1 ENHRY and CDR2 SYGVKD. The CDR3 loop spans 13 amino acids. Trimming left V 5 bases short and J 3 bases short, with 10 bases between.

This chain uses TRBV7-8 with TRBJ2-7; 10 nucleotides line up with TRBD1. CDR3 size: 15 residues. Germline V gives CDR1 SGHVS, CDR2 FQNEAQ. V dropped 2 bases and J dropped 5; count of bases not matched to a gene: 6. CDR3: CASSLLDRGGHEQYF. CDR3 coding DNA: TGTGCCAGCAGCTTATTGGACAGGGGGGGTCACGAGCAGTACTTC.

This chain's CDR3 is CASSYGAGSGANVLTF. CDR3 nucleotides: TGTGCCAGCAGTTACGGGGCTGGCTCTGGGGCCAACGTCCTGACTTTC. V usage is TRBV6-2 or TRBV6-3 and J usage is TRBJ2-6, with D perhaps matching TRBD1 (5 bases). V was trimmed by 2 bases and J by 0 bases, leaving 8 bases between them. The length of the CDR3 is 16 residues. In germline, CDR1 is MNHEY, CDR2 SVGEGT.

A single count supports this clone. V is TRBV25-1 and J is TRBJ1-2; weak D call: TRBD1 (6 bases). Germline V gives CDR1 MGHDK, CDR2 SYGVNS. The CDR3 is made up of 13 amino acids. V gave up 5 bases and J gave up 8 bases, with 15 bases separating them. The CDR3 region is CASSSTGLRGYTF. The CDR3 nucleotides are TGTGCCAGCAGTTCTACAGGGTTGAGGGGCTACACCTTC.

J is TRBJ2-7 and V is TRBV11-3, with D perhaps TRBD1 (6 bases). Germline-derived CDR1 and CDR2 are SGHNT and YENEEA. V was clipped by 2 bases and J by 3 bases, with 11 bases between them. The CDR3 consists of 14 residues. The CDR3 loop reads CASSLSGTNYEQYF. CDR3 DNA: TGTGCCAGCAGCTTAAGTGGGACAAACTACGAGCAGTACTTC.

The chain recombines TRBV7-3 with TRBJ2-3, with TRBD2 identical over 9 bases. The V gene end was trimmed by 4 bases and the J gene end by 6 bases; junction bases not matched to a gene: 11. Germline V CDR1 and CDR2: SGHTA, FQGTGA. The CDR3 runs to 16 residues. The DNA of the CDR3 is TGTGCCAGCAGCTCCCGGGGGAGCGGGGGGCTCGATACGCAGTATTTT. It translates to CASSSRGSGGLDTQYF.